The next 13 T cell receptor beta chains were all read from a single sample in a study of neurological immune-mediated disorders. Time point given: longitudinal time-point 2. MiXCR, applied by TCRdb to the 5' RACE reads, yields one record per CDR3 protein. The sample lists more than 55,000 distinct CDR3 sequences; roughly 10% were seen once. What was sequenced was PBMCs. These receptors were taken from a man aged 30-40 years in good health.

This clonotype was detected ten times or more. This sequence joins TRBV29-1 and TRBJ2-7, with 11 bases matching TRBD1. V lost 7 bases to trimming and J lost 4 bases; unmatched junction nucleotides: 6. CDR3 length: 13 amino acids. From germline, CDR1 is SQVTM and CDR2 ANQGSEA. The CDR3 DNA is TGCAGCGCTCGCGGACAGGGGGCATACGAGCAGTACTTC. Protein: CSARGQGAYEQYF.

Many counts were recorded for this clonotype. This chain links TRBV29-1 with TRBJ1-5; D is unresolved. Trimming shortened V by 1 base and J by 6 bases, and 10 bases separated the two germline ends. The CDR3 is 13 residues long. The germline gives CDR1 SQVTM, CDR2 ANQGSEA. The CDR3 DNA sequence: TGCAGCGTTGAAGTTAATCGGGGTCAGCCCCAGCATTTT. It encodes CSVEVNRGQPQHF.

This clonotype was picked up many times. The genes are TRBV29-1 and TRBJ1-1; D uncertain. The V gene lost 5 bases and the J gene lost 4 bases, with 14 bases spanning the gap. The germline CDR1 and CDR2 sequences are SQVTM and ANQGSEA. The CDR3 sequence is 13 residues long. The CDR3 nucleotides read TGCAGCGTTACCAGGAGGGAGCGCACTGAAGCTTTCTTT. It specifies CSVTRRERTEAFF.

This clonotype was detected many times. The chain links TRBV11-2 to TRBJ2-2, with 8 bases aligning to TRBD2. Germline-derived CDR1 and CDR2 are SGHAT and FQNNGV. This CDR3 is built from 13 residues. Trimming removed 4 bases from V and 6 bases from J; junction bases left unmatched: 1. The CDR3 region is CASSSGGAGELFF. The CDR3 DNA reads TGTGCCAGCAGCTCGGGGGGGGCCGGGGAGCTGTTTTTT.

This clonotype was found many times. V gene TRBV7-6 combines with J gene TRBJ2-5; TRBD1 agrees at 7 bases. The CDR3 runs to 16 residues. V lost 5 bases to trimming and J lost 2 bases; unmatched junction nucleotides: 11. Germline assignment: CDR1 SGHVS and CDR2 FNYEAQ. CDR3 DNA sequence: TGTGCCAGCAGCGAAGGGACAGCGCGTTCGCAAGAGACCCAGTACTTC. It codes for CASSEGTARSQETQYF.

This clonotype was observed at least ten times. V gene TRBV27 combines with J gene TRBJ2-5, with a possible D match to TRBD1 (6 bases). This CDR3 contains 13 residues. CDR1 is MNHEY, CDR2 SMNVEV, per germline (reference sequence). Trimming cost V 2 bases and J 6 bases, with 10 bases left between them. The CDR3 nucleotides read TGTGCCAGCAGTTTAGGCAGGGACAAGACCCAGTACTTC. It is translated as CASSLGRDKTQYF.

The table lists this clonotype with many counts. V usage is TRBV6-1 and J usage is TRBJ2-5, with no clear D. CDR1 MNHNS and CDR2 SASEGT come from the germline V gene. The V end was cut by 3 bases, the J end by 2 bases, with 10 bases between. The CDR3 has 14 residues. The CDR3 sequence is CASSEVGRQETQYF. CDR3 coding DNA: TGTGCCAGCAGTGAGGTCGGACGGCAAGAGACCCAGTACTTC.

This clonotype was counted ten times or more. The V gene is TRBV6-6, the J gene TRBJ2-7; 14 positions match TRBD2. Germline V lookup: CDR1 MNHNY, CDR2 SVGAGI (reference sequence). The CDR3 runs 17 residues. V shed 6 bases and J 3 bases; nucleotides not matched to a gene: 10. The CDR3 DNA is TGTGCCAGCAGCAGAACGACTAGCGGGAGGGCCGTCTACGAGCAGTACTTC. Its translation is CASSRTTSGRAVYEQYF.

In this sample, this clonotype turned up many times. V gene TRBV11-1 combines with J gene TRBJ2-7; 7 positions match TRBD2. Germline V lookup: CDR1 SGHAT, CDR2 FQDESV (reference sequence). V was clipped by 4 bases and J by 2 bases; unmatched bases: 5. This CDR3 has 14 amino acids. The CDR3: CASSYSGTPYEQYF. The CDR3 nucleotides are TGTGCCAGCAGCTACAGCGGGACCCCCTACGAGCAGTACTTC.

This clonotype was seen ten or more times. The gene calls are TRBV20-1 and TRBJ1-1, with TRBD1 as a possible D gene (6 bases). This CDR3 has 16 amino acids. V gave up 0 bases and J gave up 5 bases, with 19 bases separating them. Germline lookup yields CDR1 DFQATT and CDR2 SNEGSKA (reference sequence). CDR3 amino acids: CSARERDTLGRTEAFF. In DNA, the CDR3 is TGCAGTGCTAGAGAGAGGGACACTCTGGGACGGACTGAAGCTTTCTTT.

This clonotype occurred many times. This chain joins TRBV7-6 and TRBJ1-4, with D unclear. V was clipped by 1 base and J by 8 bases, with 8 bases between them. CDR1 SGHVS and CDR2 FNYEAQ come from the germline V gene. There are 13 residues in the CDR3. In DNA, the CDR3 is TGTGCCAGCAGCTTAGAGGTGGGGGAAAAACTGTTTTTT. It is translated as CASSLEVGEKLFF. Drawing the rest from reference TRBV7-6 and TRBJ1-4, the complete variable domain is GAGVSQSPRYKVTKRGQDVALRCDPISGHVSLYWYRQALGQGPEFLTYFNYEAQQDKSGLPNDRFSAERPEGSISTLTIQRTEQRDSAMYRCASSLEVGEKLFFGSGTQLSVL.

The table lists this clonotype with many counts. The chain recombines TRBV5-1 with TRBJ2-3; D possibly corresponds to TRBD1 (7 bases). The CDR3 loop spans 15 amino acids. The germline gives CDR1 SGHRS, CDR2 YFSETQ. V lost 1 base to trimming and J lost 4 bases, with 13 bases between them. The CDR3 sequence is CASSLPGGGADTQYF. DNA of the CDR3: TGCGCCAGCAGCTTGCCCGGAGGGGGCGCAGATACGCAGTATTTT.

The chain couples TRBV27 to TRBJ2-2; 15 bases line up with TRBD2. Germline CDR1 reads MNHEY; CDR2 reads SMNVEV (reference sequence). CDR3 length: 19 amino acids. V lost 3 bases to trimming and J lost 1 base; unmatched junction nucleotides: 6. DNA of the CDR3: TGTGCCAGCAGTTTGGAAGGACTAGCGGGAGGGGTGAACACCGGGGAGCTGTTTTTT. Protein product: CASSLEGLAGGVNTGELFF.